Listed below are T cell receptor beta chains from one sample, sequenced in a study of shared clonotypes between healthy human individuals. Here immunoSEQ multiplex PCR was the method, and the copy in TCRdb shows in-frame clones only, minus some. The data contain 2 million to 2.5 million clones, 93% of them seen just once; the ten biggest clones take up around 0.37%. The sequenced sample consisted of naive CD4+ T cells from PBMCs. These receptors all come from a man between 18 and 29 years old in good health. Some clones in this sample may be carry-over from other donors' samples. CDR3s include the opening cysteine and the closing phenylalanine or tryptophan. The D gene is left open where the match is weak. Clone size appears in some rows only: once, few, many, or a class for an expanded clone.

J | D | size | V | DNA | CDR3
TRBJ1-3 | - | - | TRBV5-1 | TGCGCCAGCAGCCCGGGCACAGCCTTTTGGGGAAACACCATATATTTT | CASSPGTAFWGNTIYF
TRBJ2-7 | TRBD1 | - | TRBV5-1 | TGCGCCAGCAGCCGGGACAGGGACTACGAGCAGTACTTC | CASSRDRDYEQYF
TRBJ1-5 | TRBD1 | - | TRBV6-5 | TGTGCCAGCAGTCCCGACAGGGGCTCCAATCAGCCCCAGCATTTT | CASSPDRGSNQPQHF
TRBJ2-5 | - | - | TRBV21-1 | TGTGCCAGCAGCAAAAGGTACGGGGGCGATGAGACCCAGTACTTC | CASSKRYGGDETQYF
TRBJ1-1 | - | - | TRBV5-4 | TGTGCCAGCAGCATCGGGGTTGAGAACACTGAAGCTTTCTTT | CASSIGVENTEAFF
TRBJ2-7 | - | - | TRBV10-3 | TGTGCCATCAGTGTAGGGAACAGTGGCGAGCAGTACTTC | CAISVGNSGEQYF
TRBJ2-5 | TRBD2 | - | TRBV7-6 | TGTGCCAGCAGCTTAGGGGGAAAAACTAGCGGCCAAGAGGCCCAGTACTTC | CASSLGGKTSGQEAQYF
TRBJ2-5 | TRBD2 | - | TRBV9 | TGTGCCAGCAGCGTAGCTAGCGGGAGTTTCGGGGAGACCCAGTACTTC | CASSVASGSFGETQYF
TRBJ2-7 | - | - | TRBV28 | TGTGCCAGCAGTTTAATAAATGAGGAATCCGAGCAGTACTTC | CASSLINEESEQYF
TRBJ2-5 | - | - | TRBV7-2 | TGTGCCAGCAGCTTAGTAAGGCGGGAGACCCAGTACTTC | CASSLVRRETQYF
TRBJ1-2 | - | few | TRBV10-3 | TGTGCCATAAATACGAAACAGGGATACTATGGCTACACCTTC | CAINTKQGYYGYTF
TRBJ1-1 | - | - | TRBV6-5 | TGTGCCAGCAGTTACTCACAGGGCGCGAACACTGAAGCTTTCTTT | CASSYSQGANTEAFF
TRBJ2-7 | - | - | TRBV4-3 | TGCGCCAGCAGCCAAGTTTATACGGGGACGTCCTACGAGCAGTACTTC | CASSQVYTGTSYEQYF
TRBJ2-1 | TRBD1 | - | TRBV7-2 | TGTGCCAGCAGCGCCCGACAGGGAAGCTCCTACAATGAGCAGTTCTTC | CASSARQGSSYNEQFF
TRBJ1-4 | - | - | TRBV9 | TGTGCCAGCAGTCGTAGAATGAGAGACAGGACTGAAAAACTGTTTTTT | CASSRRMRDRTEKLFF
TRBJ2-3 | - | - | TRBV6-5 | TGTGCCAGCAGTTTATTTTCACGCACAGATACGCAGTATTTT | CASSLFSRTDTQYF
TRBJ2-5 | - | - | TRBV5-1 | TGCGCCAGCAGCCCGGAGGTCGGGGCGGAGACCCAGTACTTC | CASSPEVGAETQYF
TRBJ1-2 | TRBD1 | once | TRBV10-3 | TGTGCCATCAGTCCCCCGGACAGGTCCTATGGCTACACCTTC | CAISPPDRSYGYTF
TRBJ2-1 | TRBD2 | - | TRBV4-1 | TGCGCCAGCAGCCAGAGTCCCGGGACTAGTTATCTGGGATACAATGAGCAGTTCTTC | CASSQSPGTSYLGYNEQFF
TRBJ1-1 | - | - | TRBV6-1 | TGTGCCAGCACCGACCGACAGGCGTCGGGATCTGAAGCTTTCTTT | CASTDRQASGSEAFF
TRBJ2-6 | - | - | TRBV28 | TGTGCCAGCAGTCAGGGGGGCTCTGGGGCCAACGTCCTGACTTTC | CASSQGGSGANVLTF
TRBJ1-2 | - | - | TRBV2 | TGTGCCAGCAGTGAAATGGGGCAGGGCTATGGCTACACCTTC | CASSEMGQGYGYTF
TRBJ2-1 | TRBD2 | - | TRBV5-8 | TGTGCCAGCAGCTTGGTCCCTAGCGGGAGGGCCTCTGCCTACAATGAGCAGTTCTTC | CASSLVPSGRASAYNEQFF
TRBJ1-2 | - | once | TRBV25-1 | TGTGCCAGCCACAGGGAGGGGTACTATGGCTACACCTTC | CASHREGYYGYTF
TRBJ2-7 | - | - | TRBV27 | TGTGCCAGCAGTTCCCCCAGGGCCTACGAGCAGTACTTC | CASSSPRAYEQYF
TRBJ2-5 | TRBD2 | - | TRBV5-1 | TGCGCCAGCAGCTTGGGACTAGCGGGAGGGAGCCGAGAGACCCAGTACTTC | CASSLGLAGGSRETQYF
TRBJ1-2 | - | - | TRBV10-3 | TGTGCCATCAGTGAGTCCAGGGTTAGCAGCTATGGCTACACCTTC | CAISESRVSSYGYTF
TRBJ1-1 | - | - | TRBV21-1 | TGTGCCAGCAGGCTCGCGGGACAGGGGATAGGGACTGAAGCTTTCTTT | CASRLAGQGIGTEAFF
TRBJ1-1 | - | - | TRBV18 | TGTGCCAGCTCACCGAAGGACTTGAACACTGAAGCTTTCTTT | CASSPKDLNTEAFF
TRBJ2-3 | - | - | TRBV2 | TGTGCCAGCAGGGTCGATTTAGATACGCAGTATTTT | CASRVDLDTQYF
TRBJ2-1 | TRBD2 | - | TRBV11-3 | TGTGCCAGCAGCTCTAGAGGACTAGCCCTTATGGATGAGCAGTTCTTC | CASSSRGLALMDEQFF
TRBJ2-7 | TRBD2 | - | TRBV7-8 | TGTGCCAGCAGCGCAGAAGGGACTAGCGGGAGGAGCGAGCAGTACTTC | CASSAEGTSGRSEQYF